The T cell receptor beta chain under discussion was sequenced for a study of early T cells in non-severe SARS-CoV-2 infection. In the study overall: Sequencing input comprised bulk RNA from unsorted whole blood; chain pairing was not available.

Study-wide findings and caveats: VDJdb-based matching was biased toward anti-spike CD8 responses and missed private and CD4 specificities.

Researchers tagged individual cDNA molecules with unique molecular identifiers. TCRdb recomputed calls from the 5' RACE reads with MiXCR, one row per CDR3 protein. This sample carries approximately 71,000 distinct CDR3 sequences, about a tenth of them seen once, and the ten largest clones take 6.4%. This clonotype has more than one count but fewer than ten. What it binds is unknown. CDR3 length: 19 amino acids. This chain joins TRBV21-1 and TRBJ1-5; the table's D call TRBD1 went unverified against the DNA. TRBV21-1 is marked as a pseudogene. Sequencing was performed on whole blood. The receptor was derived from an adult who was a healthcare worker with PCR-confirmed SARS-CoV-2 infection or an uninfected control (not recorded which). Here the CDR3 reads CASMQDRDRGGSGNQPQHF. CDR3 bases: TGTGCCAGCATGCAGGACCGGGACAGGGGAGGATCGGGCAATCAGCCCCAGCATTTT.